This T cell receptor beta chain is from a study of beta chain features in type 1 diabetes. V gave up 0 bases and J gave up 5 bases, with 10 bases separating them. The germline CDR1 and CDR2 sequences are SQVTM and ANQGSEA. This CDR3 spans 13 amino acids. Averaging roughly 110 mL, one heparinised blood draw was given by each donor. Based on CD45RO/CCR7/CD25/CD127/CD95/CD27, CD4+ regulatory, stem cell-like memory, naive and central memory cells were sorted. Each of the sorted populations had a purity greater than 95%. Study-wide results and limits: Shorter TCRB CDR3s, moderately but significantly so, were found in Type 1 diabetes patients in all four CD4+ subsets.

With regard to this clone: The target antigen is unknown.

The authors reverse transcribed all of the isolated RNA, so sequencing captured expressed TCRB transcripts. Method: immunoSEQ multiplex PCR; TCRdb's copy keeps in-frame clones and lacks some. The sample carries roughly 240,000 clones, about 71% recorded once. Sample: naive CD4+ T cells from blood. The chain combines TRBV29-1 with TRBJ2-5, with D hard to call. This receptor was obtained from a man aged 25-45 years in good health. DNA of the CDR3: TGCAGCGTTGAAGAATCGGTCGCGGAGACCCAGTACTTC. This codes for CSVEESVAETQYF. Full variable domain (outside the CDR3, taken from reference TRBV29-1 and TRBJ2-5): SAVISQKPSRDICQRGTSLTIQCQVDSQVTMMFWYRQQPGQSLTLIATANQGSEATYESGFVIDKFPISRPNLTFSTLTVSNMSPEDSSIYLCSVEESVAETQYFGPGTRLLVL.